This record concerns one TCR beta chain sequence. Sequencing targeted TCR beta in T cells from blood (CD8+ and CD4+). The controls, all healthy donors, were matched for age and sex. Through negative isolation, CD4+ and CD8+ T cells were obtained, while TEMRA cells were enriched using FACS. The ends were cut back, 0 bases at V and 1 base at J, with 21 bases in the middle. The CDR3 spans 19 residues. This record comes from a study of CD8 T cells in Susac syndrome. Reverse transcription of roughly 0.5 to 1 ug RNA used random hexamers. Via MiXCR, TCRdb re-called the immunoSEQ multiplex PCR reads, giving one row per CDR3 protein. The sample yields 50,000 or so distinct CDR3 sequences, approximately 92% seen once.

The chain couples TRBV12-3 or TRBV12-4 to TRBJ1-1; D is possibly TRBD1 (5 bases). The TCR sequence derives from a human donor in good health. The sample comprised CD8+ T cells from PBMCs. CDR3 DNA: TGTGCCAGCAGTTTAGCGTTAGGCCAGGGATTAATCCAGAACACTGAAGCTTTCTTT. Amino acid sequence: CASSLALGQGLIQNTEAFF.